The rows below give T cell receptor beta chains drawn from one sample of a study of blood T cell repertoires in COVID-19. The data were produced by immunoSEQ multiplex PCR, yet TCRdb's version contains in-frame clones alone and is incomplete. The sample includes about 65,000 clones, more than 90% seen only once; the top ten take around 1.3%. The sequenced sample consisted of peripheral blood. The receptors were gathered from a man aged 55 to 70 with acute or convalescent COVID-19. The CDR3 runs from the conserved cysteine through the conserved F or W. Fields, in order: CDR3 DNA, CDR3 protein, clone size, J gene, V gene, D gene, CDR3 length. The D gene is left open where the match is weak. The listing skips clone size in some rows; elsewhere it reads once, few, many or a size class.

CDR3 DNA: TGTGCCAGCAGCCAAGCATGGAGCTCCTACAATGAGCAGTTCTTC; CDR3 protein: CASSQAWSSYNEQFF; clone size: .; J gene: TRBJ2-1; V gene: TRBV3-1/TRBV3-2; D gene: .; CDR3 length: 15
CDR3 DNA: TGTGCCAGCAGCCAAGGGGGGCGCCTTCCGTATGGCTACACCTTC; CDR3 protein: CASSQGGRLPYGYTF; clone size: .; J gene: TRBJ1-2; V gene: TRBV3-1/TRBV3-2; D gene: .; CDR3 length: 15
CDR3 DNA: TGTGCCAGCAGAACTCTACAGGGGGCCTTTGACGAGCAGTACTTC; CDR3 protein: CASRTLQGAFDEQYF; clone size: .; J gene: TRBJ2-7; V gene: TRBV2; D gene: TRBD1; CDR3 length: 15
CDR3 DNA: TGTGCCAGCAGCGTAGACGACAGGGGGCGAGGCAATCAGCCCCAGCATTTT; CDR3 protein: CASSVDDRGRGNQPQHF; clone size: .; J gene: TRBJ1-5; V gene: TRBV9; D gene: TRBD1; CDR3 length: 17
CDR3 DNA: TGTGCCTGGGGCGACAGTAATAATTCACCCCTCCACTTT; CDR3 protein: CAWGDSNNSPLHF; clone size: .; J gene: TRBJ1-6; V gene: TRBV30; D gene: .; CDR3 length: 13
CDR3 DNA: TGTGCCAGTACTCAAGTGGTGGCAGGGGGCGCAAACACCGGGGAGCTGTTTTTT; CDR3 protein: CASTQVVAGGANTGELFF; clone size: .; J gene: TRBJ2-2; V gene: TRBV19; D gene: TRBD1; CDR3 length: 18
CDR3 DNA: TGTGCCAGTAGGACAGCTTACGAGCAGTACTTC; CDR3 protein: CASRTAYEQYF; clone size: .; J gene: TRBJ2-7; V gene: TRBV7-8; D gene: .; CDR3 length: 11
CDR3 DNA: TGTGCCAGTAACCGAGGATTACCTGATTCACCCCTCCACTTT; CDR3 protein: CASNRGLPDSPLHF; clone size: .; J gene: TRBJ1-6; V gene: TRBV19; D gene: .; CDR3 length: 14
CDR3 DNA: TGTGCCAGTAGTATAGGTTCAGGGCTCGCAGATACGCAGTATTTT; CDR3 protein: CASSIGSGLADTQYF; clone size: once; J gene: TRBJ2-3; V gene: TRBV19; D gene: .; CDR3 length: 15
CDR3 DNA: TGTGCCAGCAGCCTTAGGACAGGGGGCAACACCGGGGAGCTGTTTTTT; CDR3 protein: CASSLRTGGNTGELFF; clone size: .; J gene: TRBJ2-2; V gene: TRBV9; D gene: TRBD1; CDR3 length: 16
CDR3 DNA: TGTGCCAGTAGTATACAGGTACCAATGCCCCAGCATTTT; CDR3 protein: CASSIQVPMPQHF; clone size: .; J gene: TRBJ1-5; V gene: TRBV19; D gene: .; CDR3 length: 13
CDR3 DNA: TGCGCCAGCAAACCGGGGGGCCCATCAGGCTCCTATAATTCACCCCTCCACTTT; CDR3 protein: CASKPGGPSGSYNSPLHF; clone size: few; J gene: TRBJ1-6; V gene: TRBV5-1; D gene: .; CDR3 length: 18
CDR3 DNA: TGTGCCACCAGTGCCGGAAGGGGCACTGAAGCTTTCTTT; CDR3 protein: CATSAGRGTEAFF; clone size: once; J gene: TRBJ1-1; V gene: TRBV24-1; D gene: .; CDR3 length: 13
CDR3 DNA: TGTGCCAGCAGCTTGGCGGAGGGCCACTATGGCTACACCTTC; CDR3 protein: CASSLAEGHYGYTF; clone size: .; J gene: TRBJ1-2; V gene: TRBV5-6; D gene: .; CDR3 length: 14
CDR3 DNA: TGTGCCAGCACCATACGGGACAGCTACGAGCAGTACTTC; CDR3 protein: CASTIRDSYEQYF; clone size: .; J gene: TRBJ2-7; V gene: TRBV21-1; D gene: .; CDR3 length: 13
CDR3 DNA: TGTGCCAGCAGCTTGGTAGGACAGGGAACCTATGGCTACACCTTC; CDR3 protein: CASSLVGQGTYGYTF; clone size: .; J gene: TRBJ1-2; V gene: TRBV5-6; D gene: TRBD1; CDR3 length: 15
CDR3 DNA: TGCGCCAGCACGTCAGGCCCCGAGAAAGCTTTCTTT; CDR3 protein: CASTSGPEKAFF; clone size: once; J gene: TRBJ1-1; V gene: TRBV5-1; D gene: .; CDR3 length: 12
CDR3 DNA: TGTGCCAGCAGCTTATCCCCGGGGGAATCCCTCCACTTT; CDR3 protein: CASSLSPGESLHF; clone size: .; J gene: TRBJ1-6; V gene: TRBV7-2; D gene: .; CDR3 length: 13
CDR3 DNA: TGTGCCAGCAGCTTAGTGTTAGGACAGGGGACTACCTACGAGCAGTACTTC; CDR3 protein: CASSLVLGQGTTYEQYF; clone size: .; J gene: TRBJ2-7; V gene: TRBV7-9; D gene: TRBD1; CDR3 length: 17
CDR3 DNA: TGTGCCAGCAGCCAAGACAGGGGGAAAAATGAAAAACTGTTTTTT; CDR3 protein: CASSQDRGKNEKLFF; clone size: .; J gene: TRBJ1-4; V gene: TRBV7-2; D gene: TRBD1; CDR3 length: 15
CDR3 DNA: TGTGCCAGCACCCCCGGCCGACAGGGGCTGAAGGCCCTCCACTTT; CDR3 protein: CASTPGRQGLKALHF; clone size: .; J gene: TRBJ1-6; V gene: TRBV6-6; D gene: TRBD1; CDR3 length: 15
CDR3 DNA: TGTGCCAGCACCCGCCCGGGCCAGGGCACTGGAAAACTGTTTTTT; CDR3 protein: CASTRPGQGTGKLFF; clone size: .; J gene: TRBJ1-4; V gene: TRBV7-8; D gene: .; CDR3 length: 15
CDR3 DNA: TGTGCCAGCAGGCTGTTGGCCGAGCAGTACTTC; CDR3 protein: CASRLLAEQYF; clone size: .; J gene: TRBJ2-7; V gene: TRBV6-5; D gene: .; CDR3 length: 11
CDR3 DNA: TGCGCCAGCAGTCGTACTGCGAGCTCCTACAATGAGCAGTTCTTC; CDR3 protein: CASSRTASSYNEQFF; clone size: .; J gene: TRBJ2-1; V gene: TRBV5-1; D gene: .; CDR3 length: 15
CDR3 DNA: TGTGCCAGCAGCCCCAACTTCCGGGAGGCCTACACCTACAATGAGCAGTTCTTC; CDR3 protein: CASSPNFREAYTYNEQFF; clone size: .; J gene: TRBJ2-1; V gene: TRBV4-2; D gene: TRBD2; CDR3 length: 18
CDR3 DNA: TGTGCCAGCAGCTCTACAGGGGAGCTGTCACCCCTCCACTTT; CDR3 protein: CASSSTGELSPLHF; clone size: .; J gene: TRBJ1-6; V gene: TRBV7-9; D gene: TRBD1; CDR3 length: 14
CDR3 DNA: TGTGCCAGCAGTGCAGCTCCGGCCGGGACAGGGTACCCCTACGAGCAGTACTTC; CDR3 protein: CASSAAPAGTGYPYEQYF; clone size: .; J gene: TRBJ2-7; V gene: TRBV6-1; D gene: TRBD1; CDR3 length: 18
CDR3 DNA: TGCGCCAGCAGCCCAATTCAGGGCCCATTCGGCTACACCTTC; CDR3 protein: CASSPIQGPFGYTF; clone size: .; J gene: TRBJ1-2; V gene: TRBV5-1; D gene: .; CDR3 length: 14
CDR3 DNA: TGCGCCAGCAGCCTGGAAACAGGGGGCGGCACAGATACGCAGTATTTT; CDR3 protein: CASSLETGGGTDTQYF; clone size: .; J gene: TRBJ2-3; V gene: TRBV5-1; D gene: TRBD1; CDR3 length: 16